This T cell receptor (beta chain) emerged from a study of T cell changes during pregnancy in multiple sclerosis. In its sample, this clone was seen a few times. Data came from immunoSEQ multiplex PCR; TCRdb stores just in-frame clones and leaves some out. The table lists 66,000 or so clones, around 89% of them singletons, with 0.89% in the top ten. Per the germline V gene, CDR1 is KGHSH and CDR2 is LQKENI. This CDR3 comprises 15 residues. V was pared by 3 bases and J by 2 bases, with 14 bases between. The sequencing used peripheral blood, collected in the first trimester of pregnancy. The chain joins TRBV18 to TRBJ2-7; D may be TRBD1 (6 bases). The clonotype originates from a female donor in good health, enrolled as a control in a pregnancy study. CDR3 sequence reads: CASSPDREAPYEQYF. CDR3 nucleotide sequence: TGTGCCAGCTCACCGGACAGAGAAGCCCCCTACGAGCAGTACTTC.